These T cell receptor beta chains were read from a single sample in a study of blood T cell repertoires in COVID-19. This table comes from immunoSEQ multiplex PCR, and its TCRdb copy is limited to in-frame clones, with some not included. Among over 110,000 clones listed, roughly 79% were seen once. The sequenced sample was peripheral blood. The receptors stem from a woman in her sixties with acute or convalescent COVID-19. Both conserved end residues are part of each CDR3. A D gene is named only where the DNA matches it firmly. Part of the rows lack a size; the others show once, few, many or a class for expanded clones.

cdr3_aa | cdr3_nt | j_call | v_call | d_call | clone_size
CASSGFDAGLAPRLSYNEQFF | TGTGCCAGTAGTGGGTTCGATGCGGGACTAGCGCCAAGGCTCTCCTACAATGAGCAGTTCTTC | TRBJ2-1 | TRBV19 | TRBD2 | NA
CASSGGGDEQYF | TGTGCCAGCAGCGGGGGAGGAGACGAGCAGTACTTC | TRBJ2-7 | TRBV7-8 | NA | NA
CATLSPGTSQNEQFF | TGTGCCACCCTATCTCCCGGGACTAGTCAGAATGAGCAGTTCTTC | TRBJ2-1 | TRBV6-5 | TRBD2 | NA
CASGHLGEKLFF | TGTGCCAGCGGACACTTGGGGGAAAAACTGTTTTTT | TRBJ1-4 | TRBV27 | NA | NA
CAWGIRGYEQYF | TGTGCCTGGGGGATTAGGGGGTACGAGCAGTACTTC | TRBJ2-7 | TRBV30 | NA | once
CASSVATGQGETQYF | TGTGCCAGCAGCGTAGCTACGGGACAGGGGGAGACCCAGTACTTC | TRBJ2-5 | TRBV9 | TRBD1 | NA
CASSGYNEQFF | TGTGCCAGTAGCGGATACAATGAGCAGTTCTTC | TRBJ2-1 | TRBV2 | NA | NA
CATSRDQGQGPLAQYF | TGTGCCACCAGCAGAGATCAAGGACAGGGCCCTCTAGCTCAGTACTTC | TRBJ2-4 | TRBV15 | TRBD1 | NA
CASSPQGAGYGYTF | TGTGCCAGCAGCCCTCAGGGGGCCGGGTATGGCTACACCTTC | TRBJ1-2 | TRBV11-2 | TRBD1 | few
CATSRSGSTYEQYF | TGTGCCACCAGCAGGAGCGGGAGTACCTACGAGCAGTACTTC | TRBJ2-7 | TRBV15 | TRBD2 | NA
CACTTGSNEKLFF | TGTGCCTGTACAACCGGGTCGAATGAAAAACTGTTTTTT | TRBJ1-4 | TRBV30 | NA | NA
CASSIQGANTEAFF | TGTGCCAGTAGTATACAGGGGGCGAACACTGAAGCTTTCTTT | TRBJ1-1 | TRBV19 | TRBD1 | many
CASSLPGGNQPQHF | TGTGCCAGTAGTCTCCCAGGGGGCAATCAGCCCCAGCATTTT | TRBJ1-5 | TRBV19 | NA | NA
CASSQDWSSYEQYF | TGTGCCAGCAGCCAAGATTGGAGCTCCTACGAGCAGTACTTC | TRBJ2-7 | TRBV3-1/TRBV3-2 | NA | few
CASSEPPHADTQYF | TGTGCCAGCAGTGAACCCCCACACGCAGATACGCAGTATTTT | TRBJ2-3 | TRBV27 | NA | few
CAWSVPGLGSPLHF | TGTGCCTGGAGTGTACCTGGGCTGGGTTCACCCCTCCACTTT | TRBJ1-6 | TRBV30 | NA | NA
CASSNRGAKDFPLHF | TGTGCCAGTAGTAACAGGGGGGCAAAGGATTTTCCCCTCCACTTT | TRBJ1-6 | TRBV19 | TRBD1 | NA
CASSYSLKNSNQPQHF | TGTGCCAGCAGTTACTCACTCAAGAATAGCAATCAGCCCCAGCATTTT | TRBJ1-5 | TRBV6-5 | NA | NA
CASSSGWVHGQFF | TGTGCCAGCAGCTCGGGGTGGGTACATGGGCAGTTCTTC | TRBJ2-1 | TRBV6-5 | NA | NA